The next 26 T cell receptor beta chains were all read from a single sample in a study of blood T cell repertoires in COVID-19. Profiled with immunoSEQ multiplex PCR; TCRdb holds only in-frame clones, not every one. The data show about 430,000 clones, more than 70% seen once. The sample taken for sequencing was PBMCs or T cells enriched from blood (not recorded which). Every receptor here comes from a woman under 30 who had been exposed to COVID-19.

V usage is TRBV28 and J usage is TRBJ1-1; D perhaps matches TRBD1 (6 bases). Deletions cut 11 bases from V and 2 bases from J, with 15 bases between. Germline V gene lookup returns CDR1 MDHEN and CDR2 SYDVKM. The CDR3 has 13 amino acids. CDR3 loop: CASGGGANTEAFF. For the CDR3, the DNA is TGTGCCTCTGGAGGGGGGGCAAACACTGAAGCTTTCTTT.

The chain is built from TRBV5-5 and TRBJ1-6; the D gene is possibly TRBD1 (5 bases). The V end was cut by 3 bases, the J end by 7 bases, with 20 bases between. CDR3 length: 17 residues. Germline V gene sequence: CDR1 SGHKS, CDR2 YYEKEE (reference sequence). The CDR3 nucleotides read TGTGCCAGCAGCTCCACGACAAAAGGGGCGATAAATTCACCCCTCCACTTT. It is translated as CASSSTTKGAINSPLHF.

The chain uses TRBV9 and TRBJ1-2, with 10 positions matching TRBD1. V lost 2 bases, J lost 5 bases, and 6 bases stayed unmatched. The length of the CDR3 is 15 residues. Germline V gives CDR1 SGDLS, CDR2 YYNGEE. The CDR3 coding sequence is TGTGCCAGCAGCGTCCGGGACAGGGGCGCGTATGGCTACACCTTC. Translated: CASSVRDRGAYGYTF.

This chain connects TRBV7-2 to TRBJ1-5; a weak D match, TRBD1 (5 bases). The CDR3 is made up of 15 amino acids. The germline gives CDR1 SGHTA, CDR2 FQGNSA. The germline V and J ends were trimmed by 5 bases and 3 bases, with 14 bases remaining between them. The CDR3 DNA reads TGTGCCAGCAGCCCAAGGAGGGGTTTCAATCAGCCCCAGCATTTT. Translating gives CASSPRRGFNQPQHF.

This sequence joins TRBV6-4 and TRBJ2-5; D possibly corresponds to TRBD2 (6 bases). CDR1 is MRHNA, CDR2 SNTAGT, per germline. Between the trimmed V and J ends, which lost 5 bases and 5 bases, there was a span of 12 bases. CDR3 length: 13 amino acids. CDR3 DNA sequence: TGTGCCAGCAGTCGGGACTTCGGGGAGACCCAGTACTTC. It codes for CASSRDFGETQYF.

The CDR3 DNA is TGTGCCAGCAGCCAAGGGCCCCTCACAGGGAATGGCTACACCTTC. Translated: CASSQGPLTGNGYTF. The chain carries TRBV14 and TRBJ1-2, with D possibly matching TRBD1 (6 bases). The CDR3 runs to 15 residues. The V and J ends lost 1 base and 6 bases respectively, with 15 bases between them. Germline CDR1 and CDR2: SGHDN and FVKESK.

This rearrangement joins TRBV3-1 (or the pseudogene TRBV3-2) to TRBJ2-1; 8 bases are a match to TRBD2. Germline CDR1 LGHDT, CDR2 YNNKEL (reference sequence). Losses at the gene ends were 1 base for V and 6 bases for J; bases not matched to a gene: 8. The length of the CDR3 is 16 residues. CDR3 sequence: CASSQVAGRAPNEQFF. The CDR3, as DNA: TGTGCCAGCAGCCAAGTTGCCGGGAGGGCCCCCAATGAGCAGTTCTTC.

V is TRBV7-9 and J is TRBJ1-3; D remains unclear. CDR1 and CDR2 (germline): SEHNR, FQNEAQ (reference sequence). The CDR3 loop spans 16 amino acids. V was trimmed by 5 bases and J by 1 base, leaving 15 bases between them. The CDR3 loop reads CASSPIPGGSGNTIYF. In nucleotides, the CDR3 is TGTGCCAGCAGCCCAATCCCCGGTGGTTCTGGAAACACCATATATTTT.

The chain links TRBV27 to TRBJ1-5; D call uncertain. This CDR3 region has 15 residues. The germline V and J ends were trimmed by 3 bases and 0 bases, with 9 bases remaining between them. Looked up from germline, CDR1 is MNHEY and CDR2 is SMNVEV (reference sequence). CDR3 DNA: TGTGCCAGCAGTTTTTCGGGGAATAGCAATCAGCCCCAGCATTTT. Translated, it gives CASSFSGNSNQPQHF.

This clone appeared once. CDR3 loop: CASSLISGSRRDTQYF. The CDR3 DNA is TGTGCCAGCAGTTTAATTAGCGGGAGCCGTAGGGATACGCAGTATTTT. The V and J genes are TRBV27 and TRBJ2-3, with 9 bases that match TRBD2. Germline CDR1 is MNHEY and CDR2 is SMNVEV (reference sequence). The V gene end was trimmed by 2 bases and the J gene end by 6 bases; junction bases not matched to a gene: 9. This CDR3 has 16 amino acids.

This chain uses TRBV29-1 with TRBJ2-1, with D hard to call. The germline V and J ends were trimmed by 4 bases and 0 bases, with 7 bases remaining between them. The CDR3 has 13 amino acids. Germline V CDR1 and CDR2: SQVTM, ANQGSEA. CDR3 nucleotides: TGCAGCGTTGGACACCTCTCCTACAATGAGCAGTTCTTC. This gives the protein CSVGHLSYNEQFF.

The DNA for the CDR3 is TGTGCCACCAGCAGAGATTACGGGGGAAAGTCAGTCGGGGAGCTGTTTTTT. This gives the protein CATSRDYGGKSVGELFF. The chain combines TRBV15 with TRBJ2-2, with D possibly matching TRBD2 (6 bases). Trimming shortened V by 0 bases and J by 7 bases, and 18 bases separated the two germline ends. The CDR3 is made up of 17 amino acids. Germline V gene sequence: CDR1 LNHNV, CDR2 YYDKDF (reference sequence).

Here the CDR3 reads CASILEPGQGFLAKNIQYF. CDR3 bases: TGCGCCAGCATCCTAGAACCGGGACAGGGTTTCCTAGCCAAAAACATTCAGTACTTC. The V gene is TRBV5-1, the J gene TRBJ2-4; 9 bases align to TRBD1. The J segment lost 0 bases and the V segment lost 6 bases, leaving 16 bases of the junction unmatched. This CDR3 region has 19 residues. Germline lookup yields CDR1 SGHRS and CDR2 YFSETQ. The complete variable domain, with remaining parts taken from reference TRBV5-1 and TRBJ2-4, reads KAGVTQTPRYLIKTRGQQVTLSCSPISGHRSVSWYQQTPGQGLQFLFEYFSETQRNKGNFPGRFSGRQFSNSRSEMNVSTLELGDSALYLCASILEPGQGFLAKNIQYFGAGTRLSVL.

This chain links TRBV2 with TRBJ2-3, with 7 bases identical to TRBD1. The V segment lost 5 bases and the J segment 3 bases; nucleotides outside the gene matches: 8. The CDR3 spans 15 residues. Looked up from germline, CDR1 is SNHLY and CDR2 is FYNNEI. Here the CDR3 DNA reads TGTGCCAGCAGTCCCAGGGGGACAAAGACAGATACGCAGTATTTT. It codes for CASSPRGTKTDTQYF.

J is TRBJ2-6 and V is TRBV11-2; 7 bases are shared with TRBD1. The V gene end was trimmed by 5 bases and the J gene end by 0 bases; junction bases not matched to a gene: 10. CDR1 and CDR2 from the germline V gene are SGHAT and FQNNGV. This CDR3 region has 18 residues. The chain's CDR3 is CASSPFVDRDSGANVLTF. The CDR3, as DNA: TGTGCCAGCAGCCCTTTTGTAGACAGGGACTCTGGGGCCAACGTCCTGACTTTC.

CDR3 DNA: TGTGCCAGCATCGTCACAGGGGGCGAAGGCTACGAGCAGTACTTC. Residues: CASIVTGGEGYEQYF. V gene TRBV7-9 combines with J gene TRBJ2-7; 9 bases agree with TRBD1. The CDR3 sequence is 15 residues long. V shed 7 bases, J shed 3 bases, and the junction held 10 bases outside the gene matches. Looked up from germline, CDR1 is SEHNR and CDR2 is FQNEAQ (reference sequence). Full variable domain (outside the CDR3, taken from reference TRBV7-9 and TRBJ2-7): DTGVSQNPRHKITKRGQNVTFRCDPISEHNRLYWYRQTLGQGPEFLTYFQNEAQLEKSRLLSDRFSAERPKGSFSTLEIQRTEQGDSAMYLCASIVTGGEGYEQYFGPGTRLTVT.

In regard to this clone: The sample holds other DNA sequences that translate to the same CDR3. The J gene is TRBJ1-6, the V gene TRBV28; 12 nucleotides align to TRBD1. The CDR3 loop spans 14 amino acids. Germline assignment: CDR1 MDHEN and CDR2 SYDVKM. The V gene end was trimmed by 5 bases and the J gene end by 10 bases; junction bases not matched to a gene: 3. Written as DNA, the CDR3 is TGTGCCAGCAGTCCGGGACAGGGGGCCTCACCCCTCCACTTT. Residues: CASSPGQGASPLHF.

The chain links TRBV11-2 to TRBJ2-1; the D is unclear. Trimming cost V 5 bases and J 10 bases, with 9 bases left between them. The CDR3 contains 11 residues. Germline CDR1 is SGHAT and CDR2 is FQNNGV. The CDR3 DNA is TGTGCCAGCAGCGCAACTTACGAGCAGTTCTTC. This encodes CASSATYEQFF.

This clone was observed a single time. CDR3 nucleotides: TGTGCCAGCAGCGTGGGACAGGGGGGAAACACCATATATTTT. Its translation is CASSVGQGGNTIYF. This rearrangement joins TRBV9 to TRBJ1-3; 10 bases agree with TRBD1. This CDR3 is built from 14 residues. The junction had 0 bases not matched to a gene; V was cut back by 2 bases and J by 4 bases. CDR1 is SGDLS, CDR2 YYNGEE, per germline. The whole variable domain, remainder taken from reference TRBV9 and TRBJ1-3, is DSGVTQTPKHLITATGQRVTLRCSPRSGDLSVYWYQQSLDQGLQFLIQYYNGEERAKGNILERFSAQQFPDLHSELNLSSLELGDSALYFCASSVGQGGNTIYFGEGSWLTVV.

The chain uses TRBV5-6 and TRBJ1-2; tentatively, D is TRBD1 (6 bases). The germline CDR1 and CDR2 sequences are SGHDT and YYEEEE. The CDR3 is 14 amino acids. V was cut by 5 bases and J by 7 bases, with 18 bases left in between. Here the CDR3 reads CASSLAGTPSGYTF. In DNA form, the CDR3 reads TGTGCCAGCAGTCTCGCCGGGACACCCTCTGGCTACACCTTC. Full variable domain (remainder filled in from reference TRBV5-6 and TRBJ1-2): DAGVTQSPTHLIKTRGQQVTLRCSPKSGHDTVSWYQQALGQGPQFIFQYYEEEERQRGNFPDRFSGHQFPNYSSELNVNALLLGDSALYLCASSLAGTPSGYTFGSGTRLTVV.

This chain links TRBV27 with TRBJ1-1; no clear D. Germline values: CDR1 MNHEY, CDR2 SMNVEV (reference sequence). V was pared by 2 bases and J by 0 bases, with 7 bases between. The CDR3 length is 14 residues. The CDR3 spells CASSLGLMNTEAFF. In DNA, the CDR3 is TGTGCCAGCAGTTTAGGGCTCATGAACACTGAAGCTTTCTTT.

The rearrangement uses TRBV19 and TRBJ1-5; D remains unclear. CDR1 and CDR2 (germline): LNHDA, SQIVND (reference sequence). CDR3 length: 14 residues. Trimming removed 9 bases from V and 0 bases from J, with 12 bases in between. Here the CDR3 reads CARPIGNSNQPQHF. The DNA of the CDR3 is TGTGCCAGGCCCATCGGTAATAGCAATCAGCCCCAGCATTTT.

The chain recombines TRBV11-2 with TRBJ1-1; 7 positions match TRBD1. The CDR3 has 16 amino acids. Losses at the gene ends were 5 bases for V and 7 bases for J; bases not matched to a gene: 16. Germline V gives CDR1 SGHAT, CDR2 FQNNGV. The CDR3 is CASSPGTVGRQGEAFF. Here the CDR3 DNA reads TGTGCCAGCAGCCCCGGGACAGTGGGCCGTCAGGGTGAAGCTTTCTTT. The full variable domain, its missing parts supplied by reference TRBV11-2 and TRBJ1-1, is EAGVAQSPRYKIIEKRQSVAFWCNPISGHATLYWYQQILGQGPKLLIQFQNNGVVDDSQLPKDRFSAERLKGVDSTLKIQPAKLEDSAVYLCASSPGTVGRQGEAFFGQGTRLTVV.

The rearrangement uses TRBV19 and TRBJ2-1; 9 bases line up with TRBD2. Germline-derived CDR1 and CDR2 are LNHDA and SQIVND (reference sequence). This CDR3 has 15 amino acids. V trimming: 9 bases; J trimming: 3 bases; junction bases outside the gene matches: 9. CDR3 DNA: TGTGCCAGCCAGGAAGCGGGAGGCCTCTACAATGAGCAGTTCTTC. This encodes CASQEAGGLYNEQFF.

A remark on this clone: The junction and the germline gene differ at one end; a read error may be behind it. The chain recombines TRBV6-4 with TRBJ1-2; 12 nucleotides agree with TRBD1. This CDR3 is built from 14 residues. Germline V CDR1 and CDR2: MRHNA, SNTAGT. The CDR3 is CASSDTLGQGARAF. In DNA, the CDR3 is TGTGCCAGCAGTGACACCCTGGGACAGGGGGCTAGGGCCTTC.

The chain uses TRBV27 and TRBJ2-1; a weak D match, TRBD2 (5 bases). Trimming removed 5 bases from V and 4 bases from J, with 12 bases in between. Germline CDR1 MNHEY, CDR2 SMNVEV (reference sequence). The CDR3 runs to 14 residues. The CDR3 reads CASSLRLTYNEQFF. The CDR3 DNA follows: TGTGCCAGCAGTCTCCGACTAACGTACAATGAGCAGTTCTTC.